The 9 T cell receptor beta chains listed next were all sequenced from one sample in a study of T cells in Graves' hyperthyroidism and ophthalmopathy. RNA transcripts were the template for amplifying TCR beta CDR3 regions. HTBI primers were the set used in a first-round RT-PCR of the TCR CDR3. Each CDR3 protein is one row after TCRdb ran MiXCR on the multiplex PCR reads. The repertoire holds fewer than 450,000 distinct CDR3 sequences, with roughly 15% as singletons. Sequencing used blood. The receptors derive from a woman aged 55-70 years with Graves' ophthalmopathy.

This clonotype was observed at least ten times. The chain carries TRBV7-2 and TRBJ2-1, with TRBD2 as a possible D gene (6 bases). CDR1 is SGHTA and CDR2 is FQGNSA in the germline V gene. Trimming took 0 bases from V and 0 from J, leaving 12 bases between them. The CDR3 runs 17 residues. The CDR3 coding sequence is TGTGCCAGCAGCTTAGCCCGGGGGTCAAGCTCCTACAATGAGCAGTTCTTC. Its translation: CASSLARGSSSYNEQFF.

This clonotype was detected many times. The V call is TRBV3-1, the J call TRBJ2-2; D is unclear. CDR3 size: 14 residues. V was shortened by 1 base and J by 7 bases, with 10 bases between the two germline ends. The germline CDR1 and CDR2 sequences are LGHDT and YNNKEL (reference sequence). CDR3 sequence reads: CASSQVQGIGELFF. The CDR3 DNA is TGTGCCAGCAGCCAAGTGCAAGGGATCGGGGAGCTGTTTTTT.

This clonotype was seen ten or more times. V and J are TRBV20-1 and TRBJ2-7; weak D call: TRBD1 (6 bases). The germline V gene encodes CDR1 DFQATT and CDR2 SNEGSKA (reference sequence). V lost 3 bases and J lost 2, with 14 bases in between. The CDR3 is 14 amino acids. The CDR3 region is CSARGQGRTYEQYF. For the CDR3, the DNA is TGCAGTGCTAGGGGGCAGGGGCGGACCTACGAGCAGTACTTC.

The genes are TRBV20-1 and TRBJ1-5; TRBD1 might be the D (5 bases). V was trimmed by 3 bases and J by 5 bases, leaving 11 bases between them. The CDR3 runs 13 residues. Germline CDR1 is DFQATT and CDR2 is SNEGSKA (reference sequence). CDR3 amino acids: CSASSRVHQPQHF. In DNA form, the CDR3 reads TGCAGTGCTAGCTCCAGGGTTCATCAGCCCCAGCATTTT.

This clonotype was found many times. The V gene is TRBV11-2, the J gene TRBJ2-1; 12 bases are shared with TRBD2. CDR1 SGHAT and CDR2 FQNNGV come from the germline V gene. The CDR3 has 17 amino acids. J gave up 0 bases and V 8 bases, and 8 bases lay outside the gene matches. The CDR3 region is CASRRLAGASSYNEQFF. The CDR3 DNA follows: TGTGCCAGCCGGAGACTAGCGGGGGCCAGCTCCTACAATGAGCAGTTCTTC.

The gene calls are TRBV10-3 and TRBJ2-1, with 8 bases fitting TRBD2. After removal of 4 bases from V and 7 bases from J, the junction contained 15 bases not matched to a gene. CDR1 and CDR2 from the germline V gene are ENHRY and SYGVKD. This CDR3 has 17 residues. CDR3 bases: TGTGCCATCAGTGCGCCCTTCGGAGCGGGAGTTGAGAATGAGCAGTTCTTC. It specifies CAISAPFGAGVENEQFF.

This clonotype was recorded a few times. The chain couples TRBV20-1 to TRBJ2-3; perhaps TRBD2 as D (6 bases). V lost 0 bases, J lost 2 bases, and 21 bases lay in between. CDR1 and CDR2 (germline): DFQATT, SNEGSKA (reference sequence). CDR3 length: 18 residues. The CDR3 here is CSARDGGSGREYTDTQYF. CDR3 in DNA: TGCAGTGCTAGAGATGGGGGTTCGGGTCGGGAGTACACAGATACGCAGTATTTT.

The chain is built from TRBV12-3 or TRBV12-4 and TRBJ2-7; 7 bases line up with TRBD1. This CDR3 spans 15 amino acids. V lost 3 bases to trimming and J lost 4 bases; unmatched junction nucleotides: 9. DNA of the CDR3: TGTGCCAGCAGTTTTGAGGGGGCCAGTATTTACGAGCAGTACTTC. Protein: CASSFEGASIYEQYF.

The chain is built from TRBV7-2 and TRBJ2-7, with D perhaps matching TRBD1 (6 bases). Germline V gene sequence: CDR1 SGHTA, CDR2 FQGNSA. CDR3 size: 14 residues. Trimming cost V 5 bases and J 2 bases, with 13 bases left between them. Here the CDR3 reads CASSPRTVPYEQYF. CDR3 coding DNA: TGTGCCAGCAGCCCCCGGACAGTGCCCTACGAGCAGTACTTC.